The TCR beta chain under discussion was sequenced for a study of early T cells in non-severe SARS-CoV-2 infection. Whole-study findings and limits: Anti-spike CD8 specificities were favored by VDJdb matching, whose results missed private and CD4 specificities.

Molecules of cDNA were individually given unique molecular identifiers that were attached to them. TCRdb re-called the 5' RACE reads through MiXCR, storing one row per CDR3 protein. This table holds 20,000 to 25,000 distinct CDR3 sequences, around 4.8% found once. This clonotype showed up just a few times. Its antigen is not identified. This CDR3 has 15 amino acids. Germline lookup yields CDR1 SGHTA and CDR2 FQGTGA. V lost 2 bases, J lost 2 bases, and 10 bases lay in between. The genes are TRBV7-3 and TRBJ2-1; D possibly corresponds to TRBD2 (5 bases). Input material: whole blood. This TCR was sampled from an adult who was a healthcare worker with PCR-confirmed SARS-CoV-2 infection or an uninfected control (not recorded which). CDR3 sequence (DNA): TGTGCCAGCAGCTTATACCCGGGGACCTACAATGAGCAGTTCTTC. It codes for CASSLYPGTYNEQFF.